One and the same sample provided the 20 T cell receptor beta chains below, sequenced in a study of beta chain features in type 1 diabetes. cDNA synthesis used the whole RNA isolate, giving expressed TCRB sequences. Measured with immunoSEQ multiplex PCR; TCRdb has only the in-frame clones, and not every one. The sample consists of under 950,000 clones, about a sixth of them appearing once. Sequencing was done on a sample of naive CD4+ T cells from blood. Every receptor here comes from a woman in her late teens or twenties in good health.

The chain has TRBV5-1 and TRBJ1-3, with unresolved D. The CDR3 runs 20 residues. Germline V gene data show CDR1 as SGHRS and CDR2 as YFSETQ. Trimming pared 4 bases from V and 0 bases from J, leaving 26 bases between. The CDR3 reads CASSLLTPTHLLPSGNTIYF. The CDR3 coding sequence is TGCGCCAGCAGCCTTCTCACCCCTACCCACCTCTTACCCTCTGGAAACACCATATATTTT.

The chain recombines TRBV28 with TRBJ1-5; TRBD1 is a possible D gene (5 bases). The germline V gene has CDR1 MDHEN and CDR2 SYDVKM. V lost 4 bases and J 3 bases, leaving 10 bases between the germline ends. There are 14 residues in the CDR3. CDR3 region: CASSSAGPNQPQHF. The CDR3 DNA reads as TGTGCCAGCAGTTCAGCGGGGCCCAATCAGCCCCAGCATTTT. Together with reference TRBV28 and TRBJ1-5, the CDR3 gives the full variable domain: DVKVTQSSRYLVKRTGEKVFLECVQDMDHENMFWYRQDPGLGLRLIYFSYDVKMKEKGDIPEGYSVSREKKERFSLILESASTNQTSMYLCASSSAGPNQPQHFGDGTRLSIL.

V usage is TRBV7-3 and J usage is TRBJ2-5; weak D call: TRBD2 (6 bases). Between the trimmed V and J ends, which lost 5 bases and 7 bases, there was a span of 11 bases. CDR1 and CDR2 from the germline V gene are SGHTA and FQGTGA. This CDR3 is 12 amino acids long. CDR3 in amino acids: CASSHGGLTQYF. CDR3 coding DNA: TGTGCCAGCAGCCACGGGGGTTTGACCCAGTACTTC.

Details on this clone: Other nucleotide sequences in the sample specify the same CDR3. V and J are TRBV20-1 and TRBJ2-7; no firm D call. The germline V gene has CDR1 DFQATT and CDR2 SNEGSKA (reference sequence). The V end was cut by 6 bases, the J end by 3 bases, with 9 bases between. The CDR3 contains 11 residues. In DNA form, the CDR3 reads TGCAGTGCCAGAACCAGCTACGAGCAGTACTTC. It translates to CSARTSYEQYF.

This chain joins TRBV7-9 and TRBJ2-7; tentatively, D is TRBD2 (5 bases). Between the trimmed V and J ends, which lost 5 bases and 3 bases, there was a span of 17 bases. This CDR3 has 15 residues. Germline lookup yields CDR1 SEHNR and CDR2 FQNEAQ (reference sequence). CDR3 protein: CASSTPNSGFYEQYF. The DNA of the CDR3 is TGTGCCAGCAGCACCCCCAACAGCGGATTCTACGAGCAGTACTTC.

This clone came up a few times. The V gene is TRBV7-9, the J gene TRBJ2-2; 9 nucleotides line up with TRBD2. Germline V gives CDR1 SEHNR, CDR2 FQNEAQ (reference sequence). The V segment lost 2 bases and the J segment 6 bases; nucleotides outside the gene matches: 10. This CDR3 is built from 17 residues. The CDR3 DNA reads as TGTGCCAGCAGCTTAACGTCCCTAGCGGGATGGGCCGGGGAGCTGTTTTTT. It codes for CASSLTSLAGWAGELFF.

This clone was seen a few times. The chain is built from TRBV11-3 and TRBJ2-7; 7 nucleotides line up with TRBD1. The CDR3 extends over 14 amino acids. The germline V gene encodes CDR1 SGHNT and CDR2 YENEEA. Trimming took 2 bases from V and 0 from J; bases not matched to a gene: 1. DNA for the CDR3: TGTGCCAGCAGCTTATCAGGGGGCTCCTACGAGCAGTACTTC. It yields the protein CASSLSGGSYEQYF.

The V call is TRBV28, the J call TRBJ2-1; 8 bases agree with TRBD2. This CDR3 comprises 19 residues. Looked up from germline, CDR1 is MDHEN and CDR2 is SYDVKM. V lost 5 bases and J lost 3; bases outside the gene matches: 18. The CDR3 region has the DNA TGTGCCAGCAGTGCACTCAGCCTCCCGGGACTAGGGCTCTACAATGAGCAGTTCTTC. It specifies CASSALSLPGLGLYNEQFF.

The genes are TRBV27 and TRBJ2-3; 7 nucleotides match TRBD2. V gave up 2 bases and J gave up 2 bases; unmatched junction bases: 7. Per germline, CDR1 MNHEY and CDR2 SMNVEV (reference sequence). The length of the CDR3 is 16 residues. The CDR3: CASSLAPSGATDTQYF. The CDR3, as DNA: TGTGCCAGCAGTTTAGCCCCTAGCGGAGCCACAGATACGCAGTATTTT.

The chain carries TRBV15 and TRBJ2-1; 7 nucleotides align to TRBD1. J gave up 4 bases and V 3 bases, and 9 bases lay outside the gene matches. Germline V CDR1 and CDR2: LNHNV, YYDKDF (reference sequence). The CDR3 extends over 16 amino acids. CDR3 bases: TGTGCCACCAGCAGGTTCGGACAGGAGACTTACAATGAGCAGTTCTTC. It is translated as CATSRFGQETYNEQFF.

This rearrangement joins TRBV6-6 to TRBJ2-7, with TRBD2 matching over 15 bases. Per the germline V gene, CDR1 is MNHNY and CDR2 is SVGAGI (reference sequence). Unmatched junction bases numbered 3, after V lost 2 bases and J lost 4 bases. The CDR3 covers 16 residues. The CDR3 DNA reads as TGTGCCAGCAGTTACGCGGGGACTAGCGGGAGGTACGAGCAGTACTTC. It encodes CASSYAGTSGRYEQYF.

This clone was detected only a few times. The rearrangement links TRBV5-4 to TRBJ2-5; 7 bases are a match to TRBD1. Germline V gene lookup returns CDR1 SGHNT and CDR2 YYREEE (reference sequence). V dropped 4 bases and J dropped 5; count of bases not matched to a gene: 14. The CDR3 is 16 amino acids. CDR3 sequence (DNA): TGTGCCAGCAGCGCCAGACAGGGAGCAGGGTCGGAGACCCAGTACTTC. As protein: CASSARQGAGSETQYF.

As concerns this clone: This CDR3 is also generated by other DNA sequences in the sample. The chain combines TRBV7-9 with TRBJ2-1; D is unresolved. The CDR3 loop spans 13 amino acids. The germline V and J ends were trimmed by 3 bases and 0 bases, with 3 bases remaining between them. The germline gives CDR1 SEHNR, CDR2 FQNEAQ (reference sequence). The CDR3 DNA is TGTGCCAGCAGCTTGAGCTCCTACAATGAGCAGTTCTTC. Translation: CASSLSSYNEQFF. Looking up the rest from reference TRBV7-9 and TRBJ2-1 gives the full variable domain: DTGVSQNPRHKITKRGQNVTFRCDPISEHNRLYWYRQTLGQGPEFLTYFQNEAQLEKSRLLSDRFSAERPKGSFSTLEIQRTEQGDSAMYLCASSLSSYNEQFFGPGTRLTVL.

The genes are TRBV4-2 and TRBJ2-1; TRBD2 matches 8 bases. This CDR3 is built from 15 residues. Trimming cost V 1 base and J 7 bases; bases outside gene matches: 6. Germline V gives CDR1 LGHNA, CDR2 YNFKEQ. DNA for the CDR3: TGTGCCAGCAGCCAAGGACTAGCGCCCGCGAATGAGCAGTTCTTC. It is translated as CASSQGLAPANEQFF.

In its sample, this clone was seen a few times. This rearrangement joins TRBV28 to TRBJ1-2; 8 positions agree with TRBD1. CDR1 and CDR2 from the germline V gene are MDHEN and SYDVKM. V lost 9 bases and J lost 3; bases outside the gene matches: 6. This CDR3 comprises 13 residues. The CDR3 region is CASSRGQDYGYTF. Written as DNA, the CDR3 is TGTGCCAGTTCCAGGGGGCAGGACTATGGCTACACCTTC.

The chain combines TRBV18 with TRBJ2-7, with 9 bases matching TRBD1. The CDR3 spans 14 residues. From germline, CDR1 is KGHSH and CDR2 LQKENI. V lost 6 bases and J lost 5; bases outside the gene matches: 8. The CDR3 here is CASSPGTGYHEQYF. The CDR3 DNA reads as TGTGCCAGCTCCCCAGGGACAGGGTATCACGAGCAGTACTTC.

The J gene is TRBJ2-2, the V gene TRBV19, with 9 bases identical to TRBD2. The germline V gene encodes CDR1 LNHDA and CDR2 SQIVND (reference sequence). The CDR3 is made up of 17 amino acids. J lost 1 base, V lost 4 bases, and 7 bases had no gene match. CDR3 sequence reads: CASSSGRASLNTGELFF. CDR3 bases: TGTGCCAGTAGTAGCGGGAGGGCCTCCCTGAACACCGGGGAGCTGTTTTTT.

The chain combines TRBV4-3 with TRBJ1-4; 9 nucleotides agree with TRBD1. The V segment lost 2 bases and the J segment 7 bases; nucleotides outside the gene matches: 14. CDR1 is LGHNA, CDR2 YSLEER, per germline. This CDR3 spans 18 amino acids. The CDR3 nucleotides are TGCGCCAGCAGCCAAAATCCGGGGACAGGGATAAGTAGTGAAAAACTGTTTTTT. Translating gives CASSQNPGTGISSEKLFF.

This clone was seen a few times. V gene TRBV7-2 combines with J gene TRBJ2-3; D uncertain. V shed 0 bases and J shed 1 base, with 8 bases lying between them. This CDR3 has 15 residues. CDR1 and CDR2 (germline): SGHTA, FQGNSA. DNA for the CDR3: TGTGCCAGCAGCTTAGCGGTTACGGGCACAGATACGCAGTATTTT. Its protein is CASSLAVTGTDTQYF. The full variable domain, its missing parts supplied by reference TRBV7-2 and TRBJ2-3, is GAGVSQSPSNKVTEKGKDVELRCDPISGHTALYWYRQSLGQGLEFLIYFQGNSAPDKSGLPSDRFSAERTGGSVSTLTIQRTQQEDSAVYLCASSLAVTGTDTQYFGPGTRLTVL.

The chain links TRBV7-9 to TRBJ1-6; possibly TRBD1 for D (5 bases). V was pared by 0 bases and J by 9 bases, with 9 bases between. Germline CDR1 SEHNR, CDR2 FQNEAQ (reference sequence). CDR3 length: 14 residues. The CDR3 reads CASSLAGGGSPLHF. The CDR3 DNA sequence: TGTGCCAGCAGCTTAGCCGGGGGAGGTTCACCCCTCCACTTT.